This TCR beta chain was identified during a study of blood T cell repertoires in COVID-19. Overall study: From T cells, B-cell-depleted T cells, or PBMCs came the material, which was cDNA or gDNA.

In the authors' methods: The assay estimated nucleated cells by amplifying reference gene primers. The protocol was immunoSEQ multiplex PCR, while the TCRdb copy is restricted to in-frame clones and leaves out a portion. V, J and clone size reflect that table, while D and trimming were determined from the DNA. The profile shows approximately 310,000 clones, more than 75% of them singletons. This CDR3 is built from 15 residues. The J segment lost 5 bases and the V segment lost 6 bases, leaving 9 bases of the junction unmatched. The germline V gene encodes CDR1 SGHAT and CDR2 FQNNGV. The source material was peripheral blood. This sequence was found in a woman aged 50 to 60 who had recovered from COVID-19. This chain links TRBV11-2 with TRBJ2-1; 8 bases are a match to TRBD2. CDR3 amino acids: CASRTAGTRNNEQFF. The CDR3 nucleotides read TGTGCCAGCAGAACGGCCGGGACTAGAAACAATGAGCAGTTCTTC.